Below, 13 T cell receptor beta chains from the same sample are listed, as sequenced in a study of somatic mutations in cytotoxic T cells in rheumatoid arthritis. Using immunoSEQ multiplex PCR, the repertoire was profiled, and TCRdb retains in-frame clones only, with some absent. The profile covers about 19,000 clones, with 85% appearing a single time and 5.5% to 8% taken by the ten largest. Sequences were obtained from CD8+ T cells sorted from blood. The receptors here all came from a woman between 40 and 55 years old with rheumatoid arthritis.

The gene calls are TRBV15 and TRBJ2-1, with 12 bases aligning to TRBD2. This CDR3 is 18 amino acids long. Germline-derived CDR1 and CDR2 are LNHNV and YYDKDF (reference sequence). The junction had 7 bases not matched to a gene; V was cut back by 0 bases and J by 4 bases. The CDR3 nucleotides are TGTGCCACCAGCAGAGATAAAGGACTAGCGGGACCGTACAATGAGCAGTTCTTC. As protein: CATSRDKGLAGPYNEQFF.

J is TRBJ2-2 and V is TRBV2; 9 bases are a match to TRBD2. Germline V gene data show CDR1 as SNHLY and CDR2 as FYNNEI. The CDR3 runs to 14 residues. Trimming cost V 7 bases and J 4 bases; bases outside gene matches: 4. CDR3 region: CASIRRGGTGELFF. The CDR3 DNA follows: TGTGCCAGCATTAGGCGGGGGGGCACCGGGGAGCTGTTTTTT.

The chain has TRBV7-6 and TRBJ2-7; TRBD2 agrees at 9 bases. The length of the CDR3 is 17 residues. Germline-derived CDR1 and CDR2 are SGHVS and FNYEAQ. V lost 5 bases, J lost 6 bases, and 17 bases stayed unmatched. This CDR3 is CASSGNLAGTSVGEQYF. The CDR3 bases are TGTGCCAGCAGCGGAAATCTAGCGGGAACATCGGTTGGCGAGCAGTACTTC.

The chain uses TRBV9 and TRBJ2-2, with TRBD2 as a possible D gene (7 bases). This CDR3 comprises 14 residues. Germline V gene data show CDR1 as SGDLS and CDR2 as YYNGEE. Trimming removed 7 bases at V and 5 bases at J, with 15 bases between. CDR3 nucleotide sequence: TGTGCCAGCGAGGGAGGGGGGTCGACCGGGGAGCTGTTTTTT. It is translated as CASEGGGSTGELFF. The full variable domain, rest sourced from reference TRBV9 and TRBJ2-2, is DSGVTQTPKHLITATGQRVTLRCSPRSGDLSVYWYQQSLDQGLQFLIQYYNGEERAKGNILERFSAQQFPDLHSELNLSSLELGDSALYFCASEGGGSTGELFFGEGSRLTVL.

The V call is TRBV7-3, the J call TRBJ2-2, with D possibly being TRBD1 (6 bases). The CDR3 runs 21 residues. Per the germline V gene, CDR1 is SGHTA and CDR2 is FQGTGA. The V gene lost 4 bases and the J gene lost 10 bases, with 37 bases spanning the gap. The CDR3 loop is CASSSNPLRQHHDNPGEELFF. DNA of the CDR3: TGTGCCAGCAGCTCCAATCCGTTAAGGCAGCACCACGATAACCCAGGGGAGGAGCTGTTTTTT.

With regard to this clone: One end of the junction is discordant with germline, which a read error may explain. The CDR3 protein is CAGSVLAGVDTQYF. In DNA form, the CDR3 reads TGTGCCGGCAGCGTCCTAGCGGGGGTAGATACGCAGTATTTT. The chain recombines TRBV9 with TRBJ2-3, with 10 bases aligning to TRBD2. The CDR3 contains 14 residues. The germline gives CDR1 SGDLS, CDR2 YYNGEE.

The chain recombines TRBV4-1 with TRBJ1-3; D is unclear. The V and J ends lost 5 bases and 0 bases respectively, with 11 bases between them. Germline loops: CDR1 MGHRA, CDR2 YSYEKL. This CDR3 region has 15 residues. CDR3 region: CASSTRPYSGNTIYF. CDR3 sequence (DNA): TGCGCCAGCAGCACCCGTCCCTACTCTGGAAACACCATATATTTT.

This rearrangement joins TRBV5-1 to TRBJ2-1; 9 bases fit TRBD2. Germline CDR1 is SGHRS and CDR2 is YFSETQ. This CDR3 region has 15 residues. With 7 bases clipped from V and 5 bases from J, the junction kept 10 bases outside the gene matches. CDR3 region: CASRYRVAGDNEQFF. In DNA, the CDR3 is TGCGCCAGCCGTTACCGGGTAGCGGGGGACAATGAGCAGTTCTTC.

The gene calls are TRBV5-8 and TRBJ1-1, with a weak D call TRBD1 (5 bases). The CDR3 covers 16 residues. Trimming took 3 bases from V and 3 from J, leaving 18 bases between them. The germline CDR1 and CDR2 sequences are SGHTS and YDEGEE. The chain's CDR3 is CASSSRKGRGDTEAFF. CDR3 bases: TGTGCCAGCAGCTCTCGGAAGGGACGGGGGGACACTGAAGCTTTCTTT.

The chain joins TRBV19 to TRBJ1-1; no clear D gene. Trimming took off 3 bases at V and 7 bases at J, with 12 bases between the two ends. The CDR3 totals 13 residues. Per the germline V gene, CDR1 is LNHDA and CDR2 is SQIVND (reference sequence). CDR3 DNA: TGTGCCAGTAGTATTGTAACAGAGGGTGAAGCTTTCTTT. It encodes CASSIVTEGEAFF. The full variable domain, rest sourced from reference TRBV19 and TRBJ1-1, is DGGITQSPKYLFRKEGQNVTLSCEQNLNHDAMYWYRQDPGQGLRLIYYSQIVNDFQKGDIAEGYSVSREKKESFPLTVTSAQKNPTAFYLCASSIVTEGEAFFGQGTRLTVV.

This clone was counted between two and nine times. Its ends do not fully match the called genes, so a read error is possible. V and J are TRBV4-1 and TRBJ2-7; weak D call: TRBD1 (6 bases). CDR1 is MGHRA and CDR2 is YSYEKL in the germline V gene. The CDR3 totals 15 residues. The chain's CDR3 is CASGHSQGLFYEQYF. CDR3 DNA: TGCGCCAGCGGCCATTCACAGGGTCTATTCTACGAGCAGTACTTC.

The gene calls are TRBV11-2 and TRBJ2-5, with 7 bases aligning to TRBD2. The last part of the DNA fits TRBJ2-7 better; the J call may be wrong. The CDR3 runs to 13 residues. The germline gives CDR1 SGHAT, CDR2 FQNNGV. CDR3 residues: CASSLRGAYEQYF. CDR3 bases: TGTGCCAGCAGCCTTCGGGGGGCCTACGAGCAGTACTTC.

The chain employs TRBV19 and TRBJ1-2, with D perhaps TRBD1 (6 bases). V lost 4 bases and J 6 bases, leaving 18 bases between the germline ends. There are 15 residues in the CDR3. The germline CDR1 and CDR2 sequences are LNHDA and SQIVND (reference sequence). The CDR3 protein is CASSRGGGILNGYTF. Written as DNA, the CDR3 is TGTGCCAGTAGTAGGGGAGGGGGTATACTCAATGGCTACACCTTC.